The 22 T cell receptor beta chains in this list originate from one sample, sequenced in a study of T cells in Graves' hyperthyroidism and ophthalmopathy. Researchers amplified the TCR beta CDR3 regions from RNA transcripts. HTBI primers drove first-round RT-PCR of the TCR CDR3. TCRdb independently ran MiXCR on the multiplex PCR reads; one entry per CDR3 protein. The data contain 750,000 to 950,000 distinct CDR3 sequences, about 38% of them singletons. Source material: blood. These receptor sequences come from a man aged 18 to 35 with Graves' hyperthyroidism.

This clonotype was seen repeatedly, ten times or more. The rearrangement links TRBV29-1 to TRBJ1-2; perhaps TRBD1 as D (5 bases). The CDR3 is made up of 14 amino acids. V was shortened by 8 bases and J by 4 bases, with 20 bases between the two germline ends. Germline V gene sequence: CDR1 SQVTM, CDR2 ANQGSEA. CDR3 sequence reads: CSIGVMEGRYGYTF. The DNA of the CDR3 is TGCAGCATTGGGGTGATGGAGGGACGCTATGGCTACACCTTC.

This clonotype was counted at least ten times. The chain couples TRBV13 to TRBJ1-2; TRBD1 matches at 7 bases. This CDR3 is built from 13 residues. The V gene's germline CDR1 is PRHDT and CDR2 FYEKMQ (reference sequence). J gave up 6 bases and V 5 bases, and 6 bases lay outside the gene matches. The CDR3 sequence is CASSPQGVDGYTF. The DNA for the CDR3 is TGTGCCAGCAGCCCTCAGGGGGTCGATGGCTACACCTTC.

The V call is TRBV2, the J call TRBJ2-7; D unclear. V gave up 7 bases and J gave up 2 bases, with 12 bases separating them. This CDR3 spans 13 amino acids. The V gene's germline CDR1 is SNHLY and CDR2 FYNNEI. The CDR3 is CASIRDRAYEQYF. The CDR3 DNA follows: TGTGCCAGCATAAGAGACCGAGCCTACGAGCAGTACTTC.

The rearrangement joins TRBV9 to TRBJ1-4, with D possibly being TRBD1 (6 bases). V was trimmed by 3 bases and J by 0 bases, leaving 12 bases between them. This CDR3 has 16 amino acids. CDR1 and CDR2 from the germline V gene are SGDLS and YYNGEE. CDR3 sequence reads: CASSETGATTNEKLFF. The CDR3 DNA sequence: TGTGCCAGCAGCGAGACAGGTGCTACAACTAATGAAAAACTGTTTTTT.

For this clonotype: A read error is possible here, since a much larger clone lies one base away. The V gene is TRBV14, the J gene TRBJ1-1; tentatively, D is TRBD1 (5 bases). The CDR3 sequence is 14 residues long. V was trimmed by 5 bases and J by 9 bases, leaving 19 bases between them. Germline CDR1 is SGHDN and CDR2 is FVKESK. The CDR3 coding sequence is TGTGCCAGCAGCTACGAAGGTACGGGGACTAAAGCTTTCTTT. This encodes CASSYEGTGTKAFF.

The V and J genes are TRBV7-2 and TRBJ1-2; D unclear. V was trimmed by 4 bases and J by 8 bases, leaving 14 bases between them. There are 13 residues in the CDR3. Per germline, CDR1 SGHTA and CDR2 FQGNSA. CDR3 in amino acids: CASSSDANGGYTF. The CDR3, as DNA: TGTGCCAGCAGCTCGGACGCGAATGGCGGCTACACCTTC.

This clonotype was seen a few times. The gene calls are TRBV12-3 or TRBV12-4 and TRBJ1-3; no reliable D call. V was shortened by 8 bases and J by 1 base, with 6 bases between the two germline ends. CDR3 length: 12 residues. The CDR3: CASGPSGNTIYF. The CDR3 DNA reads TGTGCCAGCGGGCCTTCTGGAAACACCATATATTTT.

This clonotype was seen more than once but under ten times. V usage is TRBV12-3 or TRBV12-4 and J usage is TRBJ1-2; possible D gene TRBD1, 5 bases. V shed 3 bases and J shed 8 bases, with 10 bases lying between them. The CDR3 totals 12 residues. The CDR3 nucleotides read TGTGCCAGCAGTTTCGGGTCAGGGGGCTACACCTTC. It codes for CASSFGSGGYTF.

The chain is built from TRBV7-2 and TRBJ1-6; D possibly corresponds to TRBD1 (6 bases). V lost 5 bases and J 5 bases, leaving 13 bases between the germline ends. Per germline, CDR1 SGHTA and CDR2 FQGNSA. The CDR3 totals 15 residues. In nucleotides, the CDR3 is TGTGCCAGCAGCCGATCGGACAGAAATAATTCACCCCTCCACTTT. Its protein product is CASSRSDRNNSPLHF.

This clonotype has ten or more counts. The V call is TRBV9, the J call TRBJ1-3; D uncertain. Looked up from germline, CDR1 is SGDLS and CDR2 is YYNGEE. CDR3 length: 15 amino acids. The V gene lost 3 bases and the J gene lost 0 bases, with 10 bases spanning the gap. The CDR3 here is CASSETAGSGNTIYF. The CDR3 bases are TGTGCCAGCAGCGAGACGGCCGGCTCTGGAAACACCATATATTTT.

This sequence joins TRBV4-1 and TRBJ1-2; TRBD1 is a possible D gene (5 bases). Germline V gene data show CDR1 as MGHRA and CDR2 as YSYEKL. The CDR3 is 16 residues long. The ends were cut back, 0 bases at V and 6 bases at J, with 17 bases in the middle. The CDR3 spells CASSQDFVKQGHGYTF. CDR3 nucleotides: TGCGCCAGCAGCCAAGATTTTGTGAAGCAGGGACATGGCTACACCTTC.

V gene TRBV7-2 combines with J gene TRBJ2-7, with 7 nucleotides matching TRBD1. There are 15 residues in the CDR3. Trimming removed 4 bases from V and 4 bases from J; junction bases left unmatched: 10. Germline CDR1 reads SGHTA; CDR2 reads FQGNSA. The CDR3 region has the DNA TGTGCCAGCAGCTCAATAGGGACAGTAGATTACGAGCAGTACTTC. Its protein is CASSSIGTVDYEQYF.

In this sample, this clonotype turned up once. V is TRBV25-1 and J is TRBJ2-7; D call uncertain. The CDR3 spans 13 residues. The germline gives CDR1 MGHDK, CDR2 SYGVNS. CDR3 region: CPPTPKTSYEQYF. DNA of the CDR3: TGTCCCCCCACTCCGAAGACCTCCTACGAGCAGTACTTC.

The V gene is TRBV5-6, the J gene TRBJ1-5; D is ambiguous. The ends were cut back, 5 bases at V and 4 bases at J, with 16 bases in the middle. Germline V gene sequence: CDR1 SGHDT, CDR2 YYEEEE. The CDR3 contains 15 residues. The CDR3 DNA is TGTGCCAGCAGTCGGCGTCCAGGAGGGAATCAGCCCCAGCATTTT. It encodes CASSRRPGGNQPQHF.

This clonotype was detected once. The V gene is TRBV10-3, the J gene TRBJ2-6; D possibly corresponds to TRBD1 (6 bases). CDR1 ENHRY and CDR2 SYGVKD come from the germline V gene. This CDR3 region has 18 residues. In nucleotides, the CDR3 is TGTGCTAGCGATGGACCATTCAGGGGAGCCTCTGGGGCCAACGTCCTGACTTTC. Protein product: CASDGPFRGASGANVLTF.

This clonotype was seen a handful of times. This chain links TRBV12-3 or TRBV12-4 with TRBJ2-7; D gene uncertain. The V end was cut by 2 bases, the J end by 9 bases, with 11 bases between. This CDR3 contains 12 residues. The CDR3 here is CASSLKETVQYF. The CDR3 nucleotides are TGTGCCAGCAGTTTAAAGGAGACCGTGCAGTACTTC.

This clonotype was counted a single time. A much larger clone sits a single nucleotide away, making a read error possible. The chain uses TRBV19 and TRBJ1-1, with 8 bases aligning to TRBD1. The germline V gene has CDR1 LNHDA and CDR2 SQIVND (reference sequence). The CDR3 length is 13 residues. Losses at the gene ends were 8 bases for V and 4 bases for J; bases not matched to a gene: 6. CDR3 residues: CASGGRGRTEAFF. The CDR3, as DNA: TGTGCCAGTGGCGGCAGGGGGCGCACTGAAGCTTTCTTT.

This clonotype appeared a single time. A junction end diverges from the germline sequence, so it may reflect a read error. V gene TRBV10-3 combines with J gene TRBJ1-6; possibly TRBD1 for D (6 bases). The CDR3 is 12 residues long. From germline, CDR1 is ENHRY and CDR2 SYGVKD. The CDR3 bases are TGTGCCATTAGCCCAGGGGATTCATCCCTCCACTTT. Its translation is CAISPGDSSLHF.

With regard to this clonotype: This may be a read error, as it is one base from a much larger clone. The rearrangement uses TRBV5-1 and TRBJ2-2; D ambiguous. Deletions cut 0 bases from V and 7 bases from J, with 7 bases between. The CDR3 spans 13 residues. Per germline, CDR1 SGHRS and CDR2 YFSETQ. CDR3 residues: CASSLEDGGELFF. As DNA, the CDR3 is TGCGCCAGCAGCTTGGAAGATGGCGGGGAGCTGTTTTTT. Full variable domain (remainder filled in from reference TRBV5-1 and TRBJ2-2): KAGVTQTPRYLIKTRGQQVTLSCSPISGHRSVSWYQQTPGQGLQFLFEYFSETQRNKGNFPGRFSGRQFSNSRSEMNVSTLELGDSALYLCASSLEDGGELFFGEGSRLTVL.

The chain employs TRBV5-1 and TRBJ1-5, with TRBD1 as a possible D gene (5 bases). Trimming took 0 bases from V and 14 from J, leaving 15 bases between them. This CDR3 spans 13 amino acids. Germline lookup yields CDR1 SGHRS and CDR2 YFSETQ. CDR3: CASSLEQAAYEHF. The CDR3 coding sequence is TGCGCCAGCAGCTTGGAACAGGCAGCCTACGAGCATTTT. Combining the CDR3 with reference TRBV5-1 and TRBJ1-5 gives the whole variable domain KAGVTQTPRYLIKTRGQQVTLSCSPISGHRSVSWYQQTPGQGLQFLFEYFSETQRNKGNFPGRFSGRQFSNSRSEMNVSTLELGDSALYLCASSLEQAAYEHFGDGTRLSIL.

This clonotype occurred a few times. This chain joins TRBV11-2 and TRBJ1-4; D may be TRBD1 (5 bases). V lost 0 bases and J lost 6, with 17 bases in between. CDR3 length: 17 amino acids. Germline V lookup: CDR1 SGHAT, CDR2 FQNNGV. As DNA, the CDR3 is TGTGCCAGCAGCTTAGAGGGGCTTGGTATCAGGGATGAAAAACTGTTTTTT. Its translation is CASSLEGLGIRDEKLFF.

To note about this clonotype: This may arise from a read error, as a much more abundant clone is one base away. J is TRBJ1-1 and V is TRBV10-3, with no clear D. The CDR3 has 13 amino acids. Germline-derived CDR1 and CDR2 are ENHRY and SYGVKD. The V gene lost 4 bases and the J gene lost 2 bases, with 8 bases spanning the gap. The CDR3 DNA follows: TGTGCCATCAGTGCGGAGCCTAACACTGAAGCTTTCTTT. Its protein is CAISAEPNTEAFF.